The 11 T cell receptor beta chains reported below all come from one sample, sequenced in a study of CD8 T cells in ankylosing spondylitis. Study-level points and caveats: About 8 highly homologous variants made up a TCR beta motif, and this motif appeared characteristic of ankylosing spondylitis blood.

TCRdb redid the calling of the 5' RACE reads with MiXCR, one entry per CDR3 protein. The sample has some 840,000 distinct CDR3 sequences, approximately 12% seen once. No antigen has been assigned to these receptors. The material sequenced was blood, either unsorted or a sorted T cell fraction (not recorded which). The receptors stem from a male donor with ankylosing spondylitis.

This clonotype has more than one count but fewer than ten. This chain connects TRBV7-2 to TRBJ2-1; D remains ambiguous. Trimming stripped 7 bases from V and 0 bases from J, with 4 bases between. CDR3 size: 12 residues. CDR1 is SGHTA, CDR2 FQGNSA, per germline. In nucleotides, the CDR3 is TGTGCCAGCACCCTCTCCTACAATGAGCAGTTCTTC. It specifies CASTLSYNEQFF.

This clonotype was found many times. The rearrangement uses TRBV5-6 and TRBJ2-1; unclear D gene. V was cut by 1 base and J by 7 bases, with 6 bases left in between. The CDR3 sequence is 12 residues long. Germline CDR1 is SGHDT and CDR2 is YYEEEE. CDR3 in amino acids: CASSLIPNEQFF. CDR3 bases: TGTGCCAGCAGCTTGATTCCTAATGAGCAGTTCTTC.

Ten or more counts support this clonotype. The chain has TRBV29-1 and TRBJ2-7; 11 bases align to TRBD2. V trimming: 7 bases; J trimming: 4 bases; junction bases outside the gene matches: 9. Germline V CDR1 and CDR2: SQVTM, ANQGSEA. The CDR3 has 14 residues. CDR3: CSAGRVAGGYEQYF. DNA for the CDR3: TGCAGCGCCGGAAGGGTAGCGGGAGGGTACGAGCAGTACTTC.

This clonotype was seen repeatedly, ten times or more. The chain has TRBV29-1 and TRBJ1-2, with 7 nucleotides matching TRBD1. V was clipped by 5 bases and J by 4 bases; unmatched bases: 4. Germline V gene sequence: CDR1 SQVTM, CDR2 ANQGSEA. This CDR3 has 12 residues. The CDR3 region is CSVPGQFYGYTF. The CDR3 DNA reads as TGCAGCGTTCCGGGACAGTTCTATGGCTACACCTTC.

The chain employs TRBV29-1 and TRBJ2-1; D perhaps matches TRBD2 (6 bases). Germline CDR1 is SQVTM and CDR2 is ANQGSEA. V lost 3 bases and J 7 bases, leaving 16 bases between the germline ends. The CDR3 length is 14 residues. The CDR3 here is CSVDRSTRGNEQFF. CDR3 DNA: TGCAGCGTTGACAGGTCAACTCGGGGGAATGAGCAGTTCTTC.

Many counts were recorded for this clonotype. The gene calls are TRBV7-2 and TRBJ2-5; no firm D call. The CDR3 runs 12 residues. The V end was cut by 5 bases, the J end by 8 bases, with 12 bases between. CDR1 is SGHTA and CDR2 is FQGNSA in the germline V gene. The CDR3 loop is CASSLPSLTQYF. The CDR3 DNA reads TGTGCCAGCAGCCTCCCAAGCTTAACCCAGTACTTC.

This clonotype has a handful of counts. The V call is TRBV7-9, the J call TRBJ2-7; 7 positions match TRBD1. The V gene end was trimmed by 6 bases and the J gene end by 0 bases; junction bases not matched to a gene: 8. The CDR3 covers 15 residues. The germline CDR1 and CDR2 sequences are SEHNR and FQNEAQ (reference sequence). The CDR3 DNA reads as TGTGCCAGCAGGACCGGGACAGAGCTCTCCTACGAGCAGTACTTC. Its translation: CASRTGTELSYEQYF.

The V gene is TRBV6-5, the J gene TRBJ1-6; D gene uncertain. Germline CDR1 is MNHEY and CDR2 is SVGAGI. The germline V and J ends were trimmed by 2 bases and 9 bases, with 14 bases remaining between them. This CDR3 region has 15 residues. CDR3 DNA sequence: TGTGCCAGCAGTTACCGACCTCAAGGAGTTTCACCCCTCCACTTT. Amino acids: CASSYRPQGVSPLHF.

The CDR3 reads CASSPPMRNTETQYF. The CDR3 bases are TGTGCCAGCTCACCACCGATGAGGAATACGGAGACCCAGTACTTC. This chain joins TRBV18 and TRBJ2-5; no firm D call. Trimming pared 0 bases from V and 5 bases from J, leaving 13 bases between. Germline V gene lookup returns CDR1 KGHSH and CDR2 LQKENI. This CDR3 is 15 amino acids long.

This clonotype was seen repeatedly, ten times or more. The rearrangement links TRBV28 to TRBJ2-4; TRBD1 or TRBD2 may be the D gene (5 bases each). Germline values: CDR1 MDHEN, CDR2 SYDVKM. There are 14 residues in the CDR3. Trimming left V 3 bases short and J 8 bases short, with 14 bases between. CDR3 sequence reads: CASSLGDQSDIQYF. CDR3 bases: TGTGCCAGCAGTTTGGGGGACCAGTCGGACATTCAGTACTTC.

The chain has TRBV20-1 and TRBJ2-3; 9 bases are a match to TRBD2. Germline values: CDR1 DFQATT, CDR2 SNEGSKA (reference sequence). V gave up 7 bases and J gave up 5 bases; unmatched junction bases: 10. CDR3 size: 14 residues. The CDR3 DNA reads as TGCAGTGTTAATAGCGGGAGTTGGGGAGATACGCAGTATTTT. It yields the protein CSVNSGSWGDTQYF.